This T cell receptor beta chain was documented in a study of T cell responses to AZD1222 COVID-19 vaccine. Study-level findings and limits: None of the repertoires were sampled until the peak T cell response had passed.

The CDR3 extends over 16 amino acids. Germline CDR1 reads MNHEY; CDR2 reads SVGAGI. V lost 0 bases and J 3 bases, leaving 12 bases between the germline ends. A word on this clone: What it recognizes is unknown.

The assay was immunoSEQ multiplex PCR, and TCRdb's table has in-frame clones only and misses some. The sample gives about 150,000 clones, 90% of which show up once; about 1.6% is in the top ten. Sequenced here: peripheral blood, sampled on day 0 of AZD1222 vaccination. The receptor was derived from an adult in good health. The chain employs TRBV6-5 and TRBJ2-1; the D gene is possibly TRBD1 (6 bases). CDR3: CASSYSTGGLYNEQFF. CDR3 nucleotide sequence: TGTGCCAGCAGTTACTCGACTGGGGGCCTCTACAATGAGCAGTTCTTC.